This T cell receptor (beta chain) was documented in a study of blood T cells in healthy people across ages. The overall study: About one barcoded TCR beta cDNA was captured per two T cells. Study outcomes and limitations: Age advanced and TCR beta diversity per million T cells fell, roughly linearly.

A second PCR, run for about 7 to 11 cycles, used a sample-barcoded 5' primer plus a J-beta primer mix. Each CDR3 protein gets one entry after TCRdb re-called the 5' RACE reads with MiXCR. The table records approximately 2,000,000 distinct CDR3 sequences, around 42% of them present only once. In terms of origin and age, donors were healthy Caucasian individuals from Russia aged about 6 to 90. Isolated per sample were at least 6 million PBMCs. On this clonotype itself: The target antigen is unknown.

Trimming pared 3 bases from V and 8 bases from J, leaving 9 bases between. This CDR3 region has 12 residues. From germline, CDR1 is SEHNR and CDR2 FQNEAQ (reference sequence). V is TRBV7-9 and J is TRBJ2-3; no reliable D call. The sequenced sample consisted of blood. This clonotype was sampled from a human donor in good health. The CDR3 region has the DNA TGTGCCAGCAGCTTGCCTGGGATTACGCAGTATTTT. It yields the protein CASSLPGITQYF.